The T cell receptor beta chain described here comes from a study of cytomegalovirus exposure and HLA in healthy donors. Data came from immunoSEQ multiplex PCR; TCRdb stores just in-frame clones and leaves some out. Of 150,000 to 200,000 clones in the sample, approximately 78% were seen once. This CDR3 comprises 14 residues. Germline assignment: CDR1 MNHEY and CDR2 SVGAGI. Trimming stripped 7 bases from V and 8 bases from J, with 17 bases between. In the case of this clone: The antigen is not known.

General study findings and limits: Cytomegalovirus-associated status was assigned to around 160 TCR beta chains.

The source is a woman in her twenties or thirties in good health and CMV-seronegative. The chain has TRBV6-5 and TRBJ1-4; a possible D gene is TRBD1 (6 bases). Source material: PBMCs. For the CDR3, the DNA is TGTGCCAGCAAGCCAGGGTGGGGGCGAGAAAAACTGTTTTTT. The encoded protein is CASKPGWGREKLFF.